The 5 T cell receptor beta chains given below trace back to one sample, sequenced in a study of T cell changes during pregnancy in multiple sclerosis. The data were produced by immunoSEQ multiplex PCR, yet TCRdb's version contains in-frame clones alone and is incomplete. The table includes tens of thousands of clones, about 92% detected once. The sequencing used peripheral blood, collected before pregnancy. The receptor set was obtained from a female donor with multiple sclerosis, enrolled in a pregnancy study.

J is TRBJ2-7 and V is TRBV7-2; D remains unclear. Germline V gives CDR1 SGHTA, CDR2 FQGNSA. The CDR3 sequence is 13 residues long. Trimming took 5 bases from V and 1 from J, leaving 9 bases between them. The CDR3 loop is CASSPLRSYEQYF. The CDR3 DNA is TGTGCCAGCAGCCCCCTCCGTTCCTACGAGCAGTACTTC.

The chain recombines TRBV16 with TRBJ1-2, with a tentative D call TRBD1 (5 bases). V lost 0 bases to trimming and J lost 5 bases, with 13 bases between them. The CDR3 is 15 residues long. Germline CDR1 reads KGHSY; CDR2 reads FQNENV. As DNA, the CDR3 is TGTGCCAGCAGCCAATCTGCGGCCGGGGGATATGGCTACACCTTC. Amino acid sequence: CASSQSAAGGYGYTF.

The V and J genes are TRBV2 and TRBJ1-1; weak D call: TRBD1 (5 bases). The length of the CDR3 is 15 residues. Germline V gene data show CDR1 as SNHLY and CDR2 as FYNNEI. The V and J ends lost 7 bases and 0 bases respectively, with 15 bases between them. The CDR3 here is CASIEGRIMNTEAFF. The CDR3 DNA is TGTGCCAGCATTGAGGGGAGGATCATGAACACTGAAGCTTTCTTT.

This rearrangement joins TRBV18 to TRBJ2-7; TRBD1 matches 7 bases. Germline V gives CDR1 KGHSH, CDR2 LQKENI. This CDR3 is 17 amino acids long. Trimming took 3 bases from V and 4 from J; bases not matched to a gene: 15. CDR3 sequence: CASSPVVVNRGHYEQYF. DNA for the CDR3: TGTGCCAGCTCACCGGTCGTTGTGAACAGGGGACATTACGAGCAGTACTTC.

The chain's CDR3 is CASSSTHGTFDEQFF. The CDR3 region has the DNA TGCGCCAGCAGCTCTACACACGGGACTTTCGATGAGCAGTTCTTC. The J gene is TRBJ2-1, the V gene TRBV5-1, with D perhaps matching TRBD2 (6 bases). Trimming pared 3 bases from V and 8 bases from J, leaving 18 bases between. Germline assignment: CDR1 SGHRS and CDR2 YFSETQ. This CDR3 region has 15 residues.